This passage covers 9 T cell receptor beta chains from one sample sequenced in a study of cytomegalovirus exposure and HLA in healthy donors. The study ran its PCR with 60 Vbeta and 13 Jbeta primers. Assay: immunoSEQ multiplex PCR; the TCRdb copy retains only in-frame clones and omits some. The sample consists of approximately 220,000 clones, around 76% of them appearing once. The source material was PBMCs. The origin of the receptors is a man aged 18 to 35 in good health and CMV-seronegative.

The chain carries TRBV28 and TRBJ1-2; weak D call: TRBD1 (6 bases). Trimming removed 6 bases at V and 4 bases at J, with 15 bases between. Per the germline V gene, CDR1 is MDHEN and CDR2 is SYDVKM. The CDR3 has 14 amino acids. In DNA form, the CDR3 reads TGTGCCAGCAGCTTAGGGGGAGGAGGCTATGGCTACACCTTC. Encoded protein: CASSLGGGGYGYTF.

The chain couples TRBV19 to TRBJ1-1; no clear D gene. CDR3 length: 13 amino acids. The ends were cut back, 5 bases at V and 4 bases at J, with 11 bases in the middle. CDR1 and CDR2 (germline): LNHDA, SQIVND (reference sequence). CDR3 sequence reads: CASSSSGGTEAFF. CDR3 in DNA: TGTGCCAGTAGTTCGTCTGGAGGCACTGAAGCTTTCTTT.

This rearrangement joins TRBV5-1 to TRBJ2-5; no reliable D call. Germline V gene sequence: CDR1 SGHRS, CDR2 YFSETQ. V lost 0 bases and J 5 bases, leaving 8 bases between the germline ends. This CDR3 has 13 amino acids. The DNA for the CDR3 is TGCGCCAGCAGCTTGGGCCCCGGGGAGACCCAGTACTTC. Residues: CASSLGPGETQYF.

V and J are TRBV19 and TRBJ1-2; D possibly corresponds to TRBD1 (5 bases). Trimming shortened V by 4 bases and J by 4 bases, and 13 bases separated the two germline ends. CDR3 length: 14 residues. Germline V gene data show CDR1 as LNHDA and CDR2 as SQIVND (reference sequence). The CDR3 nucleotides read TGTGCCAGTAGTACTCCGGGACTCAGCTATGGCTACACCTTC. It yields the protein CASSTPGLSYGYTF.

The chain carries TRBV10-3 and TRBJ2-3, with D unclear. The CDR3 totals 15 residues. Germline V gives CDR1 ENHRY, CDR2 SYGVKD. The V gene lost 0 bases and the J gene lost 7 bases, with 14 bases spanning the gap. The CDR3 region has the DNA TGTGCCATCAGTGAGTCGGCCCCCGAACAAAATACGCAGTATTTT. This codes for CAISESAPEQNTQYF.

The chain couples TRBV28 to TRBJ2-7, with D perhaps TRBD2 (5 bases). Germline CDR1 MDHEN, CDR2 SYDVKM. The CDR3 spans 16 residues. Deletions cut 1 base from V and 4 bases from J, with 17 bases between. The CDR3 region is CASSLFRSLGGYEQYF. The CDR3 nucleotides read TGTGCCAGCAGTTTATTTCGGTCACTAGGAGGTTACGAGCAGTACTTC.

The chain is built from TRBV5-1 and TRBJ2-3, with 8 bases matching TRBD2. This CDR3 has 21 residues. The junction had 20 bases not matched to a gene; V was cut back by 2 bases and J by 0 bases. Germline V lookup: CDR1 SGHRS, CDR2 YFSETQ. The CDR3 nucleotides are TGCGCCAGCAGCTTCGTGCTGGGCAGCGGGAGTGAACTTAGTAGCACAGATACGCAGTATTTT. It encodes CASSFVLGSGSELSSTDTQYF. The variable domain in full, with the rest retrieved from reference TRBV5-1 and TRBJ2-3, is KAGVTQTPRYLIKTRGQQVTLSCSPISGHRSVSWYQQTPGQGLQFLFEYFSETQRNKGNFPGRFSGRQFSNSRSEMNVSTLELGDSALYLCASSFVLGSGSELSSTDTQYFGPGTRLTVL.

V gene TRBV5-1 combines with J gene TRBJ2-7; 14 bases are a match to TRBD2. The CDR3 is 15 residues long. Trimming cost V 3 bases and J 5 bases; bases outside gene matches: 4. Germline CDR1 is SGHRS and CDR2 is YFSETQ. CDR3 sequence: CASSSSGLAGDEQYF. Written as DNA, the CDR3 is TGCGCCAGCAGCTCCTCGGGACTAGCGGGAGACGAGCAGTACTTC.

This chain's CDR3 is CASSFRDYFGNIQYF. The CDR3 DNA reads TGTGCCAGCAGCTTCCGGGACTACTTTGGAAACATTCAGTACTTC. This rearrangement joins TRBV5-8 to TRBJ2-4, with 7 bases that match TRBD2. The V segment lost 2 bases and the J segment 6 bases; nucleotides outside the gene matches: 8. From germline, CDR1 is SGHTS and CDR2 YDEGEE. CDR3 length: 15 amino acids.